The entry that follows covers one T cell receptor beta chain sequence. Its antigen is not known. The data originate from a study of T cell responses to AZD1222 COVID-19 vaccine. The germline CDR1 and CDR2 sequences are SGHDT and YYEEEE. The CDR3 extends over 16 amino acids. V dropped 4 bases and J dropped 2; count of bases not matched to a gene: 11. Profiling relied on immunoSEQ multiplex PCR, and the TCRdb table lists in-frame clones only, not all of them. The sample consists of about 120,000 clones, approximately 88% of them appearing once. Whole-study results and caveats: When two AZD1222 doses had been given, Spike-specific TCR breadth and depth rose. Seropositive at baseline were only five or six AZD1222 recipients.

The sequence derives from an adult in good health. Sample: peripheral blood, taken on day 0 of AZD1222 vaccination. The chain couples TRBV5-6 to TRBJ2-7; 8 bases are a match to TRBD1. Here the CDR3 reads CASSRGQAAATYEQYF. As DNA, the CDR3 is TGTGCCAGCAGCCGGGGACAGGCGGCTGCAACCTACGAGCAGTACTTC.